Listed below are T cell receptor beta chains from one sample, sequenced in a study of OX40 agonist ivuxolimab in advanced cancers. This table comes from immunoSEQ multiplex PCR, and its TCRdb copy is limited to in-frame clones, with some not included. This sample has approximately 26,000 clones, with over 75% found just once. The sample here was CD4+ or CD8+ T cells sorted from blood, taken in a trial of the OX40 agonist ivuxolimab. All receptors derive from an adult with an advanced solid tumor such as melanoma, head and neck, liver or kidney cancer. Both conserved end residues are part of each CDR3. D genes are given only for firm matches. Some rows mark clone size as missing; the rest say once, few, many or name a class of expanded clone.

v_gene	d_gene	abundance	j_gene	CDR3nt	CDR3aa
TRBV4-3	-	-	TRBJ1-5	TGCGCCAGCAGCCAATATCAGGGTCGGAATCAGCCCCAGCATTTT	CASSQYQGRNQPQHF
TRBV28	-	-	TRBJ1-5	TGTGCCAGCAGTTTAGTGACAAAGGGCCAGCCCCAGCATTTT	CASSLVTKGQPQHF
TRBV9	-	-	TRBJ1-2	TGTGCCAGCAGCGCTTTCGTGGGATCTAAAGGCTACACCTTC	CASSAFVGSKGYTF
TRBV2	-	-	TRBJ2-2	TGTGCCAGCAGCGATGTAGCGAACACCGGGGAGCTGTTTTTT	CASSDVANTGELFF
TRBV7-3	-	-	TRBJ2-1	TGTGCCAGCAGCTTAGCGGGAAGCTCCTACAATGAGCAGTTCTTC	CASSLAGSSYNEQFF
TRBV25-1	TRBD2	-	TRBJ2-1	TGTGCCACCTCGGCCCTCGCGGGGGGTTTTTCCGAGCAGTTCTTC	CATSALAGGFSEQFF
TRBV7-9	-	-	TRBJ1-2	TGTGCCAGCGCGGGGGGAGCCGGCACAAGGGGCTACACCTTC	CASAGGAGTRGYTF
TRBV19	TRBD2	-	TRBJ2-1	TGTGCCAGTAGTACGGAGCGGGAAGTGTGGGACAATGAGCAGTTCTTC	CASSTEREVWDNEQFF
TRBV6-1	TRBD1	-	TRBJ1-4	TGTGCCAGCACCGGACAGGGGAATGAAAAACTGTTTTTT	CASTGQGNEKLFF
TRBV28	TRBD1	once	TRBJ1-2	TGTGCCAGCAGTTTCGACAGGGGGTACAACTATGGCTACACCTTC	CASSFDRGYNYGYTF
TRBV9	TRBD2	-	TRBJ2-1	TGTGCCAGCAGCCTTAGGACTAGCGGGAGTAACAATGAGCAGTTCTTC	CASSLRTSGSNNEQFF
TRBV5-4	-	-	TRBJ1-2	TGTGCCAGCAACCTTGGACACGCCGAGGCTGGCTACACCTTC	CASNLGHAEAGYTF
TRBV11-2	-	-	TRBJ2-2	TGTGCCAGCAGCCAATCCATCGGCGGGAACACCGGGGAGCTGTTTTTT	CASSQSIGGNTGELFF
TRBV2	-	once	TRBJ2-5	TGTGCCAGCAGGCACAGGGAAGGTTCACAAGAGACCCAGTACTTC	CASRHREGSQETQYF
TRBV27	TRBD1	-	TRBJ1-2	TGTGCCAGCAGTTTACATGGGGACAGGTGGGATGGCTACACCTTC	CASSLHGDRWDGYTF
TRBV30	-	-	TRBJ1-2	TGTGCCACCTGGGCCGCCGGGGACTATGGCTACACCTTC	CATWAAGDYGYTF
TRBV7-9	TRBD2	few	TRBJ2-1	TGTGCCAGCAGCTCCCAAACTAGCGGGAGCTCCTACAATGAGCAGTTCTTC	CASSSQTSGSSYNEQFF
TRBV9	TRBD1	-	TRBJ2-6	TGTGCCAGCAGCGTAGAAAGCTTTACGGGACAGGGCGGTTATACCAACGTCCTGACTTTC	CASSVESFTGQGGYTNVLTF
TRBV28	-	-	TRBJ2-1	TGTGCCAGCGCCCTCCATGAGCAGTTCTTC	CASALHEQFF
TRBV7-9	-	-	TRBJ1-2	TGTGCCAGCAGCTTTGAGGGGCACTATGGCTACACCTTC	CASSFEGHYGYTF
TRBV10-3	TRBD1	once	TRBJ1-1	TGTGCCGCCGCGACAGGGTACGGTAACACTGAAGCTTTCTTT	CAAATGYGNTEAFF
TRBV9	TRBD2	-	TRBJ2-7	TGTGCCAGCAGCCCGGGGGGTATCCACGAGCAGTACTTC	CASSPGGIHEQYF
TRBV7-8	-	-	TRBJ2-2	TGTGCCAGCAGCCAGCTTCTAGCGAACGGGGAGCTGTTTTTT	CASSQLLANGELFF
TRBV5-4	TRBD1	-	TRBJ1-2	TGTGCCAGCAGCTTCGGGACAGGGGGTAGAGATGGCTACACCTTC	CASSFGTGGRDGYTF
TRBV7-9	TRBD2	-	TRBJ2-2	TGTGCCAGCAGCTCCTTTCCCTCCGGGACTAGCGGGAATGACGGGGAGCTGTTTTTT	CASSSFPSGTSGNDGELFF
TRBV6-1	TRBD1	once	TRBJ2-7	TGTGCCAGCCTGGCGGGACAGGGGCCGGACGAGCAGTACTTC	CASLAGQGPDEQYF
TRBV25-1	TRBD1	once	TRBJ2-2	TGTGCCAGCAGTGATTTCGGACAGGGAGGGCTGTTTTTT	CASSDFGQGGLFF
TRBV5-6	-	-	TRBJ2-7	TGTGCCAGCAGCTTTGAGGCGGGAGAGGGGGAGAACGAGCAGTACTTC	CASSFEAGEGENEQYF